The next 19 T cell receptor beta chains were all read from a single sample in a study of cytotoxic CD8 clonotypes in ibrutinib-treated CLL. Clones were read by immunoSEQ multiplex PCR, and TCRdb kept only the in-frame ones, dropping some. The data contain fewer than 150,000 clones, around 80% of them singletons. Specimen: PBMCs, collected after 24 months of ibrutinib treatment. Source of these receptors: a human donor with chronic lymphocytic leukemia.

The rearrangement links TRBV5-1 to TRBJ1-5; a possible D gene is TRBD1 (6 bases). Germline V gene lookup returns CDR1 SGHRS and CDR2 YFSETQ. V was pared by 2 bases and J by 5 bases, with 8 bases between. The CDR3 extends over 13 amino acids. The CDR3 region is CASSLGTHQPQHF. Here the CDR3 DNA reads TGCGCCAGCAGCTTAGGGACACATCAGCCCCAGCATTTT.

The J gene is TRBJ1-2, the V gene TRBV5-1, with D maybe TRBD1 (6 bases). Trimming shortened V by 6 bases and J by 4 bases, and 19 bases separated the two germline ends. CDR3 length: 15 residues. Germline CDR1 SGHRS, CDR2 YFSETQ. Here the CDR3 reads CASKEVRGNSYGYTF. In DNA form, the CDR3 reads TGCGCCAGCAAGGAGGTCAGGGGAAATAGCTATGGCTACACCTTC. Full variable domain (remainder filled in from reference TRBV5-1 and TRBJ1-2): KAGVTQTPRYLIKTRGQQVTLSCSPISGHRSVSWYQQTPGQGLQFLFEYFSETQRNKGNFPGRFSGRQFSNSRSEMNVSTLELGDSALYLCASKEVRGNSYGYTFGSGTRLTVV.

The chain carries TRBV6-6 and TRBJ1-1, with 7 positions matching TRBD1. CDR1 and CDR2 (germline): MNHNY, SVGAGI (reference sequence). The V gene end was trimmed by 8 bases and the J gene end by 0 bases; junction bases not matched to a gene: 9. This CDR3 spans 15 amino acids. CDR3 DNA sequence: TGTGCCAGCCACAGGGGCGGGGATTTGAACACTGAAGCTTTCTTT. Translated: CASHRGGDLNTEAFF.

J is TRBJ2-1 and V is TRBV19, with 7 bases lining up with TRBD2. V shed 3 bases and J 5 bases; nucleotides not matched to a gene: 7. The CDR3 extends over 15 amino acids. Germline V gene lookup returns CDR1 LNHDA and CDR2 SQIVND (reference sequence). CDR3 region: CASSIIFAGDNEQFF. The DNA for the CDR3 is TGTGCCAGTAGTATTATTTTTGCGGGGGACAATGAGCAGTTCTTC.

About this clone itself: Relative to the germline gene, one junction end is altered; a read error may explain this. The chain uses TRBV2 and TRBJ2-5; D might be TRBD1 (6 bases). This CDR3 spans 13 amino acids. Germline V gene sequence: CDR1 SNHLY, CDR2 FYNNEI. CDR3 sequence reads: CASRDSVQESQYF. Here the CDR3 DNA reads TGTGCCAGCAGGGACAGTGTACAAGAGAGCCAGTACTTC.

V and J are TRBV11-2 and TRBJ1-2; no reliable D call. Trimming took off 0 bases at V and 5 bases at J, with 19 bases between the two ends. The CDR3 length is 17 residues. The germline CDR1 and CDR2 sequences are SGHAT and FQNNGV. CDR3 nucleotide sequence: TGTGCCAGCAGCTTAGAAGGCGGGTGGGCGAGCCCTTATGGCTACACCTTC. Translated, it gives CASSLEGGWASPYGYTF.

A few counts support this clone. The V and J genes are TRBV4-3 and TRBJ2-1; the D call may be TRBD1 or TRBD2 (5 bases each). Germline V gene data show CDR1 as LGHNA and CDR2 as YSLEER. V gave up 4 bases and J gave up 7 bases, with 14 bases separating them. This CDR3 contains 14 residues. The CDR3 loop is CASSPRGLGNEQFF. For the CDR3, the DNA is TGCGCCAGCAGCCCTCGGGGCCTAGGGAATGAGCAGTTCTTC.

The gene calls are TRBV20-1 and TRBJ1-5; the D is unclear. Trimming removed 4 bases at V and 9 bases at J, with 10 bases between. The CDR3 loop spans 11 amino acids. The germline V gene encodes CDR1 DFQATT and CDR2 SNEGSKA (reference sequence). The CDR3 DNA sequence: TGCAGTGCTAATCTGGAAGGGCCCCAGCATTTT. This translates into CSANLEGPQHF.

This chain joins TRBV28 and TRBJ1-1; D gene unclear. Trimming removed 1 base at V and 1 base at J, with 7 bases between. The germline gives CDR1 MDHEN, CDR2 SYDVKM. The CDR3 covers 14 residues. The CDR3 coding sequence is TGTGCCAGCAGTTTATTTGTCCCGAACACTGAAGCTTTCTTT. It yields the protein CASSLFVPNTEAFF.

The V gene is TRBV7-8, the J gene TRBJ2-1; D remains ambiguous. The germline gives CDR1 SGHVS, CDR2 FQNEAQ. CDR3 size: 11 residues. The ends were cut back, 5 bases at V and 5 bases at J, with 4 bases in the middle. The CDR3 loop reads CASSAHNEQFF. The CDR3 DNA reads TGTGCCAGCAGCGCCCACAATGAGCAGTTCTTC. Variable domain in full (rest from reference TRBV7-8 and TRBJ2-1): GAGVSQSPRYKVAKRGQDVALRCDPISGHVSLFWYQQALGQGPEFLTYFQNEAQLDKSGLPSDRFFAERPEGSVSTLKIQRTQQEDSAVYLCASSAHNEQFFGPGTRLTVL.

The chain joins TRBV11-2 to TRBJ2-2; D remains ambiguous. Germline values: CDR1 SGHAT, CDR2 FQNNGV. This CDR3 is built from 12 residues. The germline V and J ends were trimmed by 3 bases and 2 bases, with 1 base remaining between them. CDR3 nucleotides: TGTGCCAGCAGCTTTAACACCGGGGAGCTGTTTTTT. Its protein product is CASSFNTGELFF.

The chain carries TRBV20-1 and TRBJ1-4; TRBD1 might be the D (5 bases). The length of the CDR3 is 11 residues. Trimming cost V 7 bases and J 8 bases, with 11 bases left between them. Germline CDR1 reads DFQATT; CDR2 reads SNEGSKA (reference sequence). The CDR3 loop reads CSVQGEEKLFF. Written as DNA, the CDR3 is TGCAGTGTTCAGGGAGAAGAAAAACTGTTTTTT.

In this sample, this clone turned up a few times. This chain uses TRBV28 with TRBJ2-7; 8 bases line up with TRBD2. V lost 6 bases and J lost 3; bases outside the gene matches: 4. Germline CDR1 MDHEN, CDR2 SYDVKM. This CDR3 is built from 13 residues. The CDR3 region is CASRRGGYYEQYF. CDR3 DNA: TGTGCCAGCAGACGGGGGGGGTACTACGAGCAGTACTTC.

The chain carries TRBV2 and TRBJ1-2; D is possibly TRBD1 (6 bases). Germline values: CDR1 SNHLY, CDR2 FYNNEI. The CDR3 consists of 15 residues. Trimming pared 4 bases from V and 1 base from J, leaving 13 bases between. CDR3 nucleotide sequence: TGTGCCAGCAGTGCCGGGGGGGCTCATAACTATGGCTACACCTTC. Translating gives CASSAGGAHNYGYTF.

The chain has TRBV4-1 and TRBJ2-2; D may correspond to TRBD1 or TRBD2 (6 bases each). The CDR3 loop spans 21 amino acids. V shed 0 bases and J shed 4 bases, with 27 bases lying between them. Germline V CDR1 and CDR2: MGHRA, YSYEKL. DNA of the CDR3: TGCGCCAGCAGCCAAGACGGGGGTGGGGGCAGGAGAAACCGTGGCACCGGGGAGCTGTTTTTT. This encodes CASSQDGGGGRRNRGTGELFF.

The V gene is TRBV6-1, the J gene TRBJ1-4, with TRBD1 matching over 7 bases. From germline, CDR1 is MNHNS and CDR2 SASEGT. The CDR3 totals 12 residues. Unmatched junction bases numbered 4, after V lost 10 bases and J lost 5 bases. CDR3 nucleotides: TGTGCCAACCAGGGGGGAAATGAAAAACTGTTTTTT. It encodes CANQGGNEKLFF.

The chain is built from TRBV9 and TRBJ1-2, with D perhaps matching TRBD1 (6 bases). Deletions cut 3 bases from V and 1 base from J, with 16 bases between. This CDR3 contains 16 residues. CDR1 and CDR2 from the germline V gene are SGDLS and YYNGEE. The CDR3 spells CASSAPTGGGNYGYTF. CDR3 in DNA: TGTGCCAGCAGCGCACCAACGGGGGGCGGTAACTATGGCTACACCTTC.

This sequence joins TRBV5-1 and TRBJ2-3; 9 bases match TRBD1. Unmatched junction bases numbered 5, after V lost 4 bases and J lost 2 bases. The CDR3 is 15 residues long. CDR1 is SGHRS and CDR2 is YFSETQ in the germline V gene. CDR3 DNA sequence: TGCGCCAGCAGCCGAACAGGGGGCAACACAGATACGCAGTATTTT. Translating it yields CASSRTGGNTDTQYF.

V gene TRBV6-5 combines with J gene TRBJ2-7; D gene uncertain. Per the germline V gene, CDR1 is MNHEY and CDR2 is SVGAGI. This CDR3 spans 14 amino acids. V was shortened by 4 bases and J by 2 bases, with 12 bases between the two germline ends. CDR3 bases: TGTGCCAGCAGTTTTAATTTCGCCACCTACGAGCAGTACTTC. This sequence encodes CASSFNFATYEQYF.